The 20 T cell receptor beta chains given below trace back to one sample, sequenced in a study of blood T cells in healthy people across ages. The authors ran a second PCR of about 6 to 12 cycles using a sample-barcoded 5' primer and a J-beta primer mix. One entry per CDR3 protein, called by TCRdb with MiXCR from the 5' RACE reads. The sample lists hundreds of thousands of distinct CDR3 sequences, more than 25% occurring once. The material sequenced was blood. These receptors were taken from a woman of 80 years or more in good health.

The rearrangement uses TRBV20-1 and TRBJ2-5, with D maybe TRBD2 (6 bases). The V gene lost 0 bases and the J gene lost 7 bases, with 18 bases spanning the gap. The CDR3 has 15 residues. In germline, CDR1 is DFQATT, CDR2 SNEGSKA (reference sequence). Here the CDR3 reads CSARDRSGERGTQYF. The CDR3 region has the DNA TGCAGTGCTAGAGATCGGTCGGGGGAAAGGGGGACCCAGTACTTC.

This clonotype was seen at least ten times. The rearrangement joins TRBV6-6 to TRBJ1-4, with 12 positions matching TRBD1. J was trimmed by 8 bases and V by 7 bases; bases with no gene match: 11. CDR1 and CDR2 (germline): MNHNY, SVGAGI (reference sequence). CDR3 length equals 16 residues. The DNA of the CDR3 is TGTGCCAGCACTCCGGGACAGGGGGCAAGGGGGGAAAAACTGTTTTTT. Protein: CASTPGQGARGEKLFF.

The J gene is TRBJ2-4, the V gene TRBV5-5; D gene unclear. The J call may be in error: the DNA end matches TRBJ2-7 better. Germline CDR1 is SGHKS and CDR2 is YYEKEE (reference sequence). This CDR3 has 15 amino acids. The CDR3 coding sequence is TGTGCCAGCAGCTTAGGCCCCGACACATCCTACGAGCAGTACTTC. Its translation: CASSLGPDTSYEQYF.

In its sample, this clonotype was seen a few times. The rearrangement links TRBV3-1 to TRBJ1-4; D unresolved. The CDR3 runs to 15 residues. V was pared by 0 bases and J by 8 bases, with 13 bases between. Germline V lookup: CDR1 LGHDT, CDR2 YNNKEL (reference sequence). The CDR3 reads CASSQDWRGGEKLFF. The CDR3 coding sequence is TGTGCCAGCAGCCAAGATTGGCGAGGAGGGGAAAAACTGTTTTTT.

The chain recombines TRBV7-2 with TRBJ2-2; TRBD1 agrees at 9 bases. The CDR3 runs to 16 residues. Germline trimming cut 6 bases from V and 4 bases from J; bases unmatched to any gene: 9. Germline V gene sequence: CDR1 SGHTA, CDR2 FQGNSA. The CDR3 DNA is TGTGCCAGCAGAAGCACAGGGGGCGGTGGCACCGGGGAGCTGTTTTTT. Encoded protein: CASRSTGGGGTGELFF.

This chain's CDR3 is CSAHAGTGGHYGYTF. The CDR3 DNA reads as TGCAGTGCTCACGCCGGGACAGGGGGCCACTATGGCTACACCTTC. The chain is built from TRBV20-1 and TRBJ1-2; 12 nucleotides match TRBD1. Germline loops: CDR1 DFQATT, CDR2 SNEGSKA (reference sequence). The CDR3 spans 15 residues. J was trimmed by 3 bases and V by 5 bases; bases with no gene match: 7.

This clonotype has at least ten counts. The V call is TRBV6-5, the J call TRBJ1-2, with 9 bases aligning to TRBD1. V lost 5 bases, J lost 9 bases, and 7 bases stayed unmatched. Germline CDR1 and CDR2: MNHEY and SVGAGI. The CDR3 loop spans 13 amino acids. The CDR3 loop reads CASSPGQGLRYTF. CDR3 in DNA: TGTGCCAGCAGTCCGGGACAGGGCCTCCGCTACACCTTC.

This clonotype appeared a few times. V usage is TRBV5-1 and J usage is TRBJ2-7; either TRBD1 or TRBD2 may fit D (5 bases each). V gave up 5 bases and J gave up 4 bases, with 10 bases separating them. The CDR3 loop spans 12 amino acids. Germline V gives CDR1 SGHRS, CDR2 YFSETQ. The CDR3 sequence is CASRRDAYEQYF. The DNA of the CDR3 is TGCGCCAGCAGGAGGGACGCGTACGAGCAGTACTTC.

On this clonotype: A much bigger clone sits one base away, suggesting this may be a read error. As DNA, the CDR3 is TGTGCCAGTCGCAGGACAGGGGGGAGAAACATTCAGCACTTC. Translated, it gives CASRRTGGRNIQHF. The chain carries TRBV21-1 and TRBJ2-4; the table gives TRBD1 as D, unverified against the DNA. TRBV21-1 is listed as a pseudogene. This CDR3 region has 14 residues.

The gene calls are TRBV24-1 and TRBJ2-3; 7 nucleotides line up with TRBD2. Trimming cost V 11 bases and J 1 base; bases outside gene matches: 8. From germline, CDR1 is KGHDR and CDR2 SFDVKD. This CDR3 contains 14 residues. The CDR3: CAKPRGEGTDTQYF. The DNA of the CDR3 is TGTGCCAAACCCCGGGGGGAGGGCACAGATACGCAGTATTTT.

This clonotype was detected ten times or more. The chain combines TRBV12-3 or TRBV12-4 with TRBJ2-2; TRBD1 agrees at 7 bases. CDR3 length equals 15 residues. V dropped 4 bases and J dropped 1; count of bases not matched to a gene: 3. In DNA form, the CDR3 reads TGTGCCAGCAGTTCCGGGACAGTGAACACCGGGGAGCTGTTTTTT. The encoded protein is CASSSGTVNTGELFF.

This clonotype was found many times. The chain is built from TRBV6-8 and TRBJ2-1; 10 nucleotides match TRBD2. The CDR3 covers 19 residues. The ends lost 6 bases at V and 0 bases at J; junction bases unmatched: 14. Germline CDR1 is MNHGY and CDR2 is SAAAGT. In DNA form, the CDR3 reads TGTGCCAGCAGCCCCCTGTCTAGCGGGGGCCACGACTCCTACAATGAGCAGTTCTTC. Protein sequence: CASSPLSSGGHDSYNEQFF.

The chain uses TRBV5-1 and TRBJ1-1; D unclear. This CDR3 region has 14 residues. Germline CDR1 is SGHRS and CDR2 is YFSETQ. V was pared by 3 bases and J by 5 bases, with 14 bases between. CDR3 DNA: TGCGCCAGCAGCTCCACAGTGACGGGGACTGAAGCTTTCTTT. Translated: CASSSTVTGTEAFF.

Points on this clonotype: With a much larger clone just one base away, this may be a read error. V gene TRBV4-1 combines with J gene TRBJ2-7, with 7 bases aligning to TRBD1. The V gene end was trimmed by 5 bases and the J gene end by 7 bases; junction bases not matched to a gene: 17. The CDR3 is 16 amino acids. Germline loops: CDR1 MGHRA, CDR2 YSYEKL. The CDR3 nucleotides are TGCGCCAGCAGCTCGAAACCGGGACAGAATTACAATGAGCAGTACTTC. Amino acids: CASSSKPGQNYNEQYF.

The V and J genes are TRBV19 and TRBJ1-1, with 7 bases fitting TRBD1. V dropped 9 bases and J dropped 1; count of bases not matched to a gene: 8. The CDR3 consists of 14 residues. Germline values: CDR1 LNHDA, CDR2 SQIVND (reference sequence). The CDR3 reads CASLRGGENTEAFF. CDR3 in DNA: TGTGCCAGCCTCCGAGGGGGCGAGAACACTGAAGCTTTCTTT.

The chain has TRBV14 and TRBJ1-1; TRBD1 matches at 7 bases. CDR1 is SGHDN and CDR2 is FVKESK in the germline V gene. Trimming took 4 bases from V and 0 from J; bases not matched to a gene: 5. The CDR3 contains 15 residues. The CDR3 reads CASSRLGQVNTEAFF. DNA for the CDR3: TGTGCCAGCAGCCGTCTCGGACAGGTGAACACTGAAGCTTTCTTT. The full variable domain, in which reference TRBV14 and TRBJ1-1 provide the parts outside the CDR3, is EAGVTQFPSHSVIEKGQTVTLRCDPISGHDNLYWYRRVMGKEIKFLLHFVKESKQDESGMPNNRFLAERTGGTYSTLKVQPAELEDSGVYFCASSRLGQVNTEAFFGQGTRLTVV.

This clonotype has ten or more counts. The CDR3 region is CASSPAGGTDTQYF. For the CDR3, the DNA is TGTGCCAGCAGTCCTGCGGGGGGCACAGATACGCAGTATTTT. The chain recombines TRBV7-9 with TRBJ2-3, with 7 nucleotides matching TRBD2. The germline V gene has CDR1 SEHNR and CDR2 FQNEAQ (reference sequence). There are 14 residues in the CDR3. V was pared by 6 bases and J by 1 base, with 4 bases of the junction left unmatched.

This clonotype was recorded a few times. V and J are TRBV28 and TRBJ1-3; 10 bases are a match to TRBD1. Germline CDR1 is MDHEN and CDR2 is SYDVKM. The CDR3 runs 15 residues. V lost 8 bases and J lost 2; bases outside the gene matches: 6. The CDR3 spells CASDDRGRTGNTIYF. The CDR3 DNA reads as TGTGCCAGCGATGACAGGGGGCGAACTGGAAACACCATATATTTT.

The chain recombines TRBV20-1 with TRBJ1-2; TRBD1 might be the D (5 bases). The ends were cut back, 5 bases at V and 2 bases at J, with 12 bases in the middle. There are 13 residues in the CDR3. The germline CDR1 and CDR2 sequences are DFQATT and SNEGSKA (reference sequence). This CDR3 is CSADLGRNYGYTF. DNA of the CDR3: TGCAGTGCTGACCTGGGACGGAACTATGGCTACACCTTC.

The chain joins TRBV2 to TRBJ1-2, with a weak D call TRBD1 (5 bases). Per germline, CDR1 SNHLY and CDR2 FYNNEI. This CDR3 contains 11 residues. Trimming pared 7 bases from V and 7 bases from J, leaving 10 bases between. CDR3 residues: CASTRAFGYTF. The CDR3 DNA reads TGTGCCAGCACCAGGGCCTTTGGCTACACCTTC.